This record covers a single T cell receptor beta chain. In the study's own analysis: Quantification of nucleated cells was approximated via reference gene primer amplification. Profiling relied on immunoSEQ multiplex PCR, and the TCRdb table lists in-frame clones only, not all of them. The V and J calls and clone size come from that table; D and trimming were worked out from the DNA. The data show roughly 200,000 clones, with around 90% seen just once and 0.53% held by the top ten. Trimming took 2 bases from V and 1 from J; bases not matched to a gene: 7. CDR1 and CDR2 from the germline V gene are MGHRA and YSYEKL. This CDR3 region has 17 residues. This record comes from a study of blood T cell repertoires in COVID-19.

This clonotype originated in a man aged 50-59 years with acute or convalescent COVID-19. The source material was peripheral blood. The chain joins TRBV4-1 to TRBJ2-1; 8 bases map to TRBD2. CDR3 nucleotides: TGCGCCAGCAGCCAACCTACGACTAGCGATTCCTACAATGAGCAGTTCTTC. It codes for CASSQPTTSDSYNEQFF.